The clone carrying this T cell receptor (beta chain) has just a few counts. Its cognate antigen is unknown. This CDR3 has 15 amino acids. After removal of 0 bases from V and 4 bases from J, the junction contained 1 base not matched to a gene. One entry per CDR3 protein, called by TCRdb with MiXCR from the reads. The data show around 71,000 distinct CDR3 sequences, approximately 22% seen once. These data are taken from a study of T cell repertoires in cytomegalovirus infection. At the level of the study: The authors used CMV epitopes that were HLA-C-restricted (recently identified) and HLA-B-restricted (well studied). Both a matching HLA type and CMV infection were indicated by public TCR beta signatures.

The study, taken as a whole, reports: HLA-C-restricted TCR beta clonotypes specific for CMV led the ex vivo response. CMV carriers with the relevant HLA were identified by cumulative public TCR beta family frequency.

This material consisted of CD8+ T cells from cultured PBMCs, taken from culture after CMV antigen stimulation. The chain carries TRBV12-3 or TRBV12-4 and TRBJ1-5; 9 bases line up with TRBD1. This sequence was found in a human donor in good health (CMV status not recorded). Some clones in this sample may be carry-over from other donors' samples. The CDR3 DNA follows: TGTGCCAGCAGTTTAGCCGGGACAGGGAATCAGCCCCAGCATTTT. Translating it yields CASSLAGTGNQPQHF.